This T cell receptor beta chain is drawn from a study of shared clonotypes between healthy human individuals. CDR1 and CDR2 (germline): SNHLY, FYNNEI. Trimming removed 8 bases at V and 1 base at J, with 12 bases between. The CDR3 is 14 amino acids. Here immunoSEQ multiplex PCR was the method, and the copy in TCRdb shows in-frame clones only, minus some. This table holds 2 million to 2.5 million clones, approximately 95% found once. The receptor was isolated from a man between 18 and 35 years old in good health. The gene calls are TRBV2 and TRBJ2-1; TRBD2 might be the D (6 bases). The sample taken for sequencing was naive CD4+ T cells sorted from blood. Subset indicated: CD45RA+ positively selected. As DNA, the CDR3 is TGTGCCAGCGGGCTAGCGCATTCCTACAATGAGCAGTTCTTC. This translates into CASGLAHSYNEQFF.